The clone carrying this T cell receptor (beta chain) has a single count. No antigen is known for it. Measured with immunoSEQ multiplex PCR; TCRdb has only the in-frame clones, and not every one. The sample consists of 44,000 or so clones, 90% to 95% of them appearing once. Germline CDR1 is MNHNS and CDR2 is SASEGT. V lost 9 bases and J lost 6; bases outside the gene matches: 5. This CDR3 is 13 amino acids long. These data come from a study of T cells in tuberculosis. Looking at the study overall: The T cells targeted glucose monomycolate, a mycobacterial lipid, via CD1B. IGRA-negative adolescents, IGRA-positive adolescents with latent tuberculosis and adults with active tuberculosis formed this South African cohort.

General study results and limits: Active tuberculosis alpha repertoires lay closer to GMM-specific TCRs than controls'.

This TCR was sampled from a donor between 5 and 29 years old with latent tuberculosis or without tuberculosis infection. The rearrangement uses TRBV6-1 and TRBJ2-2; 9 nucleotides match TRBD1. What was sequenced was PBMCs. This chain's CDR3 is CARRDRVSGELFF. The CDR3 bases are TGTGCCAGAAGGGACAGGGTATCCGGGGAGCTGTTTTTT.